This T cell receptor beta chain emerged from a study of molecular identifiers for immune sequencing clone quantification. General study points: Reportedly, one cell's Jurkat TCR RNA was detected within 1,100,000 naive CD8 cells.

Libraries from naive CD8 cells were generated from roughly 18,000 to 920,000 sorted cells (with 10%, 30% or 50% RNA). When naive CD8 T cells were sorted, they were gated as CD8+CD4-CCR7+CD45RA+. Trimming removed 6 bases from V and 0 bases from J; junction bases left unmatched: 4. This CDR3 has 14 residues. In its sample, this clonotype was seen many times. Its antigen is unidentified. MiXCR was run by TCRdb on the PCR reads, yielding one entry per CDR3 protein. The table shows approximately 670,000 distinct CDR3 sequences, with nearly 20% occurring only once. This sequence was found in a human donor in good health. Some libraries in this study had Jurkat cell RNA spiked in. Sequencing was carried out using naive CD8+ T cells from blood, with Jurkat cell RNA spiked in. As to subset: FACS-sorted CD8+CD4-CCR7+CD45RA+ naive T cells. V and J are TRBV12-3 or TRBV12-4 and TRBJ1-1; 7 positions match TRBD1. The chain's CDR3 is CASRLGQLNTEAFF. CDR3 in DNA: TGTGCCAGCAGATTGGGACAGTTGAACACTGAAGCTTTCTTT.